This TCR beta chain was retrieved from a study of PD-L1 blockade in urothelial cancer. Study-wide context: When blood samples were assessed, the median T cell count was 141,255.

TCRdb's copy holds only in-frame clones and misses some; the assay was immunoSEQ multiplex PCR. Seen here are 90,000 or so clones, around 89% observed once, and the top ten hold around 1.5%. Time point described: pretreatment peripheral blood. Germline CDR1 is SEHNR and CDR2 is FQNEAQ (reference sequence). V was pared by 1 base and J by 6 bases, with 15 bases between. This CDR3 contains 15 residues. This chain uses TRBV7-9 with TRBJ1-2; a possible D gene is TRBD1 (6 bases). The TCR was taken from a man between 60 and 70 years old with urothelial cancer. The sequenced sample was PBMCs, obtained around atezolizumab (anti-PD-L1) treatment. CDR3: CASSLVRGLGDGYTF. CDR3 nucleotide sequence: TGTGCCAGCAGCTTAGTGCGGGGGCTGGGGGATGGCTACACCTTC.